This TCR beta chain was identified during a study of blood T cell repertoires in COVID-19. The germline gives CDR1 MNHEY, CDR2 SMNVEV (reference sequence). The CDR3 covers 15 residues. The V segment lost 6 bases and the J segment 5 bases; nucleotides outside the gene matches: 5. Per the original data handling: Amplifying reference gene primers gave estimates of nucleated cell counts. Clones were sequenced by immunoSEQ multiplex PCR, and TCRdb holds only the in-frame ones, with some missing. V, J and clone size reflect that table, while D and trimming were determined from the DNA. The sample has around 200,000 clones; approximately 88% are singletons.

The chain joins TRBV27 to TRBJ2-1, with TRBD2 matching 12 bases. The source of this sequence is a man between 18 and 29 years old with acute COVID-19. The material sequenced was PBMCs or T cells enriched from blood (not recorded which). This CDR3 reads CASSPTSGSHNEQFF. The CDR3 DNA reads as TGTGCCAGCAGCCCGACTAGCGGGAGTCACAATGAGCAGTTCTTC.